Below, 3 T cell receptor beta chains from the same sample are listed, as sequenced in a study of blood T cells in healthy people across ages. A J-beta primer mix and a sample-barcoded 5' primer were used in a second PCR of roughly 7 to 12 cycles. TCRdb called the 5' RACE reads again in MiXCR, with one record for every CDR3 protein. This table holds about 680,000 distinct CDR3 sequences, around 49% found once. Sequencing was carried out using blood. The receptors were sampled from a woman aged 60-70 years in good health.

Only one count was recorded for this clonotype. A read error is possible here, since a much larger clone lies one base away. V usage is TRBV29-1 and J usage is TRBJ2-4; D unclear. The CDR3 runs 12 residues. Per the germline V gene, CDR1 is SQVTM and CDR2 is ANQGSEA. The DNA of the CDR3 is TGCGGCGCGAGTGAAGCCAAAAACATTCAGTACTTC. This sequence encodes CGASEAKNIQYF.

The table lists this clonotype with a few counts. The chain recombines TRBV5-6 with TRBJ2-2, with TRBD1 as a possible D gene (5 bases). The V gene lost 4 bases and the J gene lost 1 base, with 11 bases spanning the gap. This CDR3 contains 15 residues. CDR1 is SGHDT, CDR2 YYEEEE, per germline. The CDR3 reads CASSRPDKNTGELFF. The CDR3 DNA sequence: TGTGCCAGCAGCCGACCGGACAAGAACACCGGGGAGCTGTTTTTT.

In regard to this clonotype: This may be a read error: a much more frequent sequence differs by one nucleotide. J is TRBJ2-7 and V is TRBV7-2; perhaps TRBD1 as D (6 bases). Germline CDR1 reads SGHTA; CDR2 reads FQGNSA. This CDR3 spans 14 amino acids. Here the CDR3 DNA reads TGTGCCAACAGCCCGCGACAGGTACCGGGGGAGCAGTACTTC. It codes for CANSPRQVPGEQYF. The full variable domain, rest sourced from reference TRBV7-2 and TRBJ2-7, is GAGVSQSPSNKVTEKGKDVELRCDPISGHTALYWYRQSLGQGLEFLIYFQGNSAPDKSGLPSDRFSAERTGGSVSTLTIQRTQQEDSAVYLCANSPRQVPGEQYFGPGTRLTVT.